This TCR beta chain is from a study of blood T cells in healthy people across ages. The CDR3 contains 15 residues. Germline CDR1 reads LGHNA; CDR2 reads YSLEER. Deletions cut 0 bases from V and 5 bases from J, with 10 bases between. A second PCR, run for about 7 to 11 cycles, used a sample-barcoded 5' primer plus a J-beta primer mix. Each cDNA molecule was tagged by a template-switch adaptor with 12 random nucleotides. MiXCR was run by TCRdb on the 5' RACE reads, yielding one entry per CDR3 protein. Among around 780,000 distinct CDR3 sequences listed, about 56% were seen once. This clonotype has only a few counts. Its cognate antigen is unknown. General study points: Versus aged donors, long-lived donors had higher diversity and more naive CD4+ cells. Any conclusive comparison of naive versus antigen-experienced cells was prevented by using unsorted PBMCs. Strong correlation existed between TCR beta diversity and naive T cell percentage.

This receptor was obtained from a man aged 35 to 55 in good health. Sequencing was performed on blood. The chain uses TRBV4-3 and TRBJ1-4, with D perhaps TRBD1 (5 bases). The CDR3 loop is CASSQDLNRNEKLFF. The DNA for the CDR3 is TGCGCCAGCAGCCAAGATTTGAACAGGAATGAAAAACTGTTTTTT.